Presented here are 3 T cell receptor beta chains from one specimen sequenced in a study of post-analysis software for immune sequencing data. Regarding the study as a whole: Patients had higher frequencies than controls of five TRBV segments, including TRBV5-6, TRBV5-1 and TRBV20-1.

These TCRs' antigens remain unknown. Tagging with unique molecular identifiers was a feature of the TCR beta cDNA libraries. One entry per CDR3 protein results from TCRdb running MiXCR on the PCR reads. The sample has about 770,000 distinct CDR3 sequences; just over 45% are singletons. The sequencing sample was made of blood. The receptors derive from a girl aged 10 to 17 with multiple sclerosis.

The count of this clonotype is one. Germline and junction disagree at one end, which may indicate a read error. The chain links TRBV20-1 to TRBJ2-1; a possible D gene is TRBD2 (5 bases). The CDR3 contains 13 residues. The germline V gene encodes CDR1 DFQATT and CDR2 SNEGSKA (reference sequence). The CDR3 coding sequence is TGTAGTGCTGTCGGAGGACCCCATAATGAGCAGTTCTTC. Amino acid sequence: CSAVGGPHNEQFF.

The chain employs TRBV27 and TRBJ1-5; 8 positions match TRBD1. CDR3 length: 18 residues. J was trimmed by 0 bases and V by 0 bases; bases with no gene match: 7. In germline, CDR1 is MNHEY, CDR2 SMNVEV (reference sequence). The CDR3 protein is CASSLSQTGALSNQPQHF. The DNA for the CDR3 is TGTGCCAGCAGTTTATCCCAGACAGGGGCCCTTAGCAATCAGCCCCAGCATTTT.

This clonotype was observed many times. The J gene is TRBJ2-7, the V gene TRBV5-1; 9 nucleotides agree with TRBD1. The CDR3 is 14 residues long. Germline V CDR1 and CDR2: SGHRS, YFSETQ. V was pared by 4 bases and J by 3 bases, with 5 bases of the junction left unmatched. The CDR3 nucleotides are TGCGCCAGCAGCCAGGGGACAGGGTTCTACGAGCAGTACTTC. Its protein product is CASSQGTGFYEQYF.